This T cell receptor (beta chain) came from a study of tumor-infiltrating lymphocytes in primary liver carcinoma. Study-wide results and limits: Tumor specimens were characterized by a significantly higher top-250-clone fraction than blood (p = 0.039).

The germline V gene encodes CDR1 SEHNR and CDR2 FQNEAQ (reference sequence). This CDR3 region has 13 residues. V was pared by 3 bases and J by 6 bases, with 11 bases between. Making TCR beta cDNA involved around 540 ng total RNA and a constant-region primer. Libraries of TCR beta came from three nested multiplex PCR rounds with slightly modified ARM-PCR. The opening two PCR rounds, 10 cycles each, paired TRBV1-TRBV30 forward primers with a C-beta reverse primer. Each CDR3 protein gets one entry after TCRdb re-called the multiplex PCR reads with MiXCR. The table includes about 54,000 distinct CDR3 sequences, about 73% detected once. On this clonotype itself: As yet, its antigen is unknown. Given a much more abundant clone one base away, this may be a read error.

RNA and DNA were co-extracted from about 20-30 mg of unsorted bulk tissue. The chain links TRBV7-9 to TRBJ1-2; D remains unclear. The sample comprised liver tumor tissue from sampling region 2. Subset reported: tumor region T2, inferior pole. The clonotype originates from a man aged 35-49 years with primary liver carcinoma and hepatitis B virus infection. The CDR3, as DNA: TGTGCCAGCAGCTTGTCAGAAGTGGATGGCTACACCTTC. Amino acid sequence: CASSLSEVDGYTF.